These 6 T cell receptor beta chains were all obtained from the same sample, sequenced in a study of T cell responses to AZD1222 COVID-19 vaccine. Assay used: immunoSEQ multiplex PCR; TCRdb lists only in-frame clones, some missing. The sample records about 130,000 clones, about 88% being singletons. The sequenced sample was peripheral blood, obtained on day 0 of MenACWY control vaccination. Every receptor here comes from an adult in good health.

This chain uses TRBV6-4 with TRBJ1-2; possibly TRBD1 for D (5 bases). There are 12 residues in the CDR3. The germline gives CDR1 MRHNA, CDR2 SNTAGT. The V gene lost 2 bases and the J gene lost 14 bases, with 15 bases spanning the gap. CDR3 sequence: CASSDPPGTPTF. CDR3 in DNA: TGTGCCAGCAGTGACCCACCGGGGACGCCTACCTTC.

The genes are TRBV5-4 and TRBJ2-2; 8 bases line up with TRBD2. With V trimmed by 4 bases and J by 6 bases, 8 bases remained unmatched. The germline CDR1 and CDR2 sequences are SGHNT and YYREEE (reference sequence). The CDR3 spans 15 residues. The chain's CDR3 is CASSIGRAWSGELFF. The CDR3 region has the DNA TGTGCCAGCAGCATCGGGAGGGCCTGGTCCGGGGAGCTGTTTTTT.

The chain employs TRBV24-1 and TRBJ1-1; the D is unclear. Deletions cut 4 bases from V and 3 bases from J, with 8 bases between. The CDR3 contains 13 residues. CDR1 is KGHDR, CDR2 SFDVKD, per germline. CDR3 loop: CATSESGDTEAFF. The CDR3 region has the DNA TGTGCCACCAGTGAAAGCGGGGACACTGAAGCTTTCTTT.

This clone came up a few times. The genes are TRBV27 and TRBJ2-7, with TRBD2 matching over 11 bases. Trimming at V came to 2 bases and at J to 4 bases, leaving 4 bases not matched to a gene. The CDR3 consists of 15 residues. Germline CDR1 MNHEY, CDR2 SMNVEV (reference sequence). The CDR3 coding sequence is TGTGCCAGCAGTTTAACGACTAGCGGGATATACGAGCAGTACTTC. Its protein is CASSLTTSGIYEQYF.

The genes are TRBV27 and TRBJ2-2, with TRBD1 as a possible D gene (6 bases). Trimming stripped 7 bases from V and 7 bases from J, with 16 bases between. Germline V gene sequence: CDR1 MNHEY, CDR2 SMNVEV (reference sequence). CDR3 size: 14 residues. CDR3 sequence: CASKVDRLIGELFF. CDR3 DNA: TGTGCCAGCAAAGTTGACAGGTTAATCGGGGAGCTGTTTTTT.

The chain has TRBV5-1 and TRBJ1-4, with TRBD1 matching 8 bases. The CDR3 length is 16 residues. Trimming removed 4 bases from V and 1 base from J; junction bases left unmatched: 6. Germline-derived CDR1 and CDR2 are SGHRS and YFSETQ. The CDR3 reads CASSDAGTGTNEKLFF. DNA of the CDR3: TGCGCCAGCAGCGATGCCGGGACAGGAACTAATGAAAAACTGTTTTTT.